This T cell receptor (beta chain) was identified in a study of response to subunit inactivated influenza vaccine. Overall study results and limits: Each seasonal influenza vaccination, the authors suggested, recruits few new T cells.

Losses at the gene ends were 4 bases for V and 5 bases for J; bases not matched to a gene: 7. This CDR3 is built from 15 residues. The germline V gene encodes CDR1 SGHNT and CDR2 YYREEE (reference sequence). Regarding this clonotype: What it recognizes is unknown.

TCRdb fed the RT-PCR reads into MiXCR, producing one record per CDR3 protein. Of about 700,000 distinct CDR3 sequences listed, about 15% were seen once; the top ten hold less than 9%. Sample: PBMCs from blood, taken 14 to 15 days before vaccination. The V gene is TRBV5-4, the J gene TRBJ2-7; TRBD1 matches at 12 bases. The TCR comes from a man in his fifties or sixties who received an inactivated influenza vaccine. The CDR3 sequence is CASSQGTGGLHEQYF. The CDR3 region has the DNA TGTGCCAGCAGCCAAGGGACAGGGGGCTTACACGAGCAGTACTTC.